This entry lists 6 T cell receptor beta chains sequenced from one sample in a study of sequential checkpoint blockade in melanoma. Documented treatment: randomized to nivolumab then ipilimumab (arm A) or the reverse (arm B). The assay was immunoSEQ multiplex PCR, and TCRdb's table has in-frame clones only and misses some. This table has fewer than 30,000 clones, nearly 85% appearing once. Material: CD8+ T cells sorted from blood (inferred from file names), obtained from a patient given nivolumab and ipilimumab in sequence. All receptors come from a human donor with melanoma.

The J gene is TRBJ2-3, the V gene TRBV30, with unresolved D. Trimming cost V 0 bases and J 4 bases, with 8 bases left between them. The CDR3 is 13 amino acids. CDR1 is GTSNPN and CDR2 is SVGIG in the germline V gene (reference sequence). The CDR3 coding sequence is TGTGCCTGGAGTGTAATGCAGGCAGATACGCAGTATTTT. It is translated as CAWSVMQADTQYF.

V gene TRBV29-1 combines with J gene TRBJ2-7; 7 nucleotides line up with TRBD2. The CDR3 is made up of 15 amino acids. The germline gives CDR1 SQVTM, CDR2 ANQGSEA. With V trimmed by 0 bases and J by 4 bases, 9 bases remained unmatched. The CDR3 DNA reads as TGCAGCGTTGAAGATCGGGCTAGCGGAGCTTACGAGCAGTACTTC. This translates into CSVEDRASGAYEQYF.

The genes are TRBV6-1 and TRBJ1-1; no reliable D call. Trimming took 5 bases from V and 6 from J, leaving 7 bases between them. This CDR3 has 11 residues. The germline V gene encodes CDR1 MNHNS and CDR2 SASEGT. CDR3 DNA sequence: TGTGCCAGCAGTTATTCGGCTGAAGCTTTCTTT. Translating it yields CASSYSAEAFF.

The chain combines TRBV7-8 with TRBJ2-5, with TRBD1 matching 7 bases. The J call may not be correct, given that the DNA end is closer to TRBJ2-7. CDR1 SGHVS and CDR2 FQNEAQ come from the germline V gene. This CDR3 spans 13 amino acids. The CDR3, as DNA: TGTGCCAGCAGCCCTTGGGACAGCAACGAGCAGTACTTC. Protein sequence: CASSPWDSNEQYF.

This sequence joins TRBV19 and TRBJ1-5; TRBD1 might be the D (5 bases). Trimming took 8 bases from V and 7 from J, leaving 15 bases between them. The germline gives CDR1 LNHDA, CDR2 SQIVND (reference sequence). This CDR3 is 13 amino acids long. The CDR3 DNA reads as TGTGCCAGTTCGGCCGGGGGGACCCAGCCCCAGCATTTT. Its protein is CASSAGGTQPQHF. Using reference TRBV19 and TRBJ1-5 for the parts outside the CDR3, the full variable domain is DGGITQSPKYLFRKEGQNVTLSCEQNLNHDAMYWYRQDPGQGLRLIYYSQIVNDFQKGDIAEGYSVSREKKESFPLTVTSAQKNPTAFYLCASSAGGTQPQHFGDGTRLSIL.

The CDR3 loop reads CASTNVRNEQFF. The CDR3 DNA reads TGTGCCAGCACCAACGTCAGGAATGAGCAGTTCTTC. The chain combines TRBV27 with TRBJ2-1, with D hard to call. V gave up 7 bases and J gave up 7 bases, with 11 bases separating them. CDR1 and CDR2 (germline): MNHEY, SMNVEV (reference sequence). This CDR3 has 12 amino acids.